This is a list of T cell receptor beta chains from one sample in a study of blood T cell repertoires in COVID-19. The data were produced by immunoSEQ multiplex PCR, yet TCRdb's version contains in-frame clones alone and is incomplete. The profile shows 9,500 to 15,000 clones, 90% of them singletons. The sequenced sample consisted of peripheral blood. The receptors come from a man between 65 and 80 years old with active COVID-19. The CDR3 runs from the conserved cysteine through the conserved F or W. The D gene is left open where the match is weak. Size values are once, few and many counts, or a class for expanded clones, and some rows have none.

TRBJ2-6	NA	NA	TRBV5-1	CATQTALSGANVLTF	TGCGCCACCCAGACAGCACTCTCTGGGGCCAACGTCCTGACTTTC
TRBJ2-1	NA	NA	TRBV7-2	CASTPVENRNEQFF	TGTGCCAGCACCCCCGTAGAGAACAGGAATGAGCAGTTCTTC
TRBJ1-4	TRBD1	NA	TRBV4-1	CASSQDDRGLYEKLFF	TGCGCCAGCAGCCAAGATGACAGGGGATTGTATGAAAAACTGTTTTTT
TRBJ2-7	TRBD1	NA	TRBV4-2	CASSQVQGTGSYEQYF	TGTGCCAGCAGCCAAGTTCAGGGGACAGGGTCCTACGAGCAGTACTTC
TRBJ1-3	NA	NA	TRBV3-1/TRBV3-2	CVSTQTAGNTIYF	TGTGTCAGCACCCAGACAGCCGGAAACACCATATATTTT
TRBJ2-2	NA	NA	TRBV5-4	CASSFYRDTGELFF	TGTGCCAGCAGCTTTTACAGGGACACCGGGGAGCTGTTTTTT
TRBJ2-6	TRBD2	NA	TRBV4-3	CASSQTLSSGAGANVLTF	TGCGCCAGCAGCCAGACCCTTTCTAGCGGGGCTGGGGCCAACGTCCTGACTTTC
TRBJ1-2	TRBD1	NA	TRBV4-1	CASSPPGQAGGYTF	TGCGCCAGCAGCCCCCCCGGACAGGCTGGCGGCTACACCTTC
TRBJ1-1	NA	NA	TRBV6-6	CASSGGSDTEAFF	TGTGCCAGCAGTGGGGGGAGTGACACTGAAGCTTTCTTT
TRBJ1-4	NA	NA	TRBV2	CASSEVGRGEKLFF	TGTGCCAGCAGTGAAGTTGGTAGGGGTGAAAAACTGTTTTTT
TRBJ2-3	NA	NA	TRBV12-3/TRBV12-4	CASSLVSTDTQYF	TGTGCCAGCAGTTTAGTGAGTACAGATACGCAGTATTTT
TRBJ2-7	NA	NA	TRBV19	CASSPGLTHYEQYF	TGTGCCAGTAGTCCGGGACTTACACACTACGAGCAGTACTTC
TRBJ2-5	NA	NA	TRBV5-1	CASSLSVVGGLETQYF	TGCGCCAGCAGCTTGTCTGTGGTAGGAGGGTTGGAGACCCAGTACTTC
TRBJ1-4	NA	once	TRBV5-6	CASSLGGKLFF	TGTGCCAGCAGCTTGGGCGGAAAACTGTTTTTT
TRBJ2-5	TRBD1	NA	TRBV12-5	CASGSQGTGIWETQYF	TGTGCTAGTGGTTCCCAAGGGACAGGGATCTGGGAGACCCAGTACTTC